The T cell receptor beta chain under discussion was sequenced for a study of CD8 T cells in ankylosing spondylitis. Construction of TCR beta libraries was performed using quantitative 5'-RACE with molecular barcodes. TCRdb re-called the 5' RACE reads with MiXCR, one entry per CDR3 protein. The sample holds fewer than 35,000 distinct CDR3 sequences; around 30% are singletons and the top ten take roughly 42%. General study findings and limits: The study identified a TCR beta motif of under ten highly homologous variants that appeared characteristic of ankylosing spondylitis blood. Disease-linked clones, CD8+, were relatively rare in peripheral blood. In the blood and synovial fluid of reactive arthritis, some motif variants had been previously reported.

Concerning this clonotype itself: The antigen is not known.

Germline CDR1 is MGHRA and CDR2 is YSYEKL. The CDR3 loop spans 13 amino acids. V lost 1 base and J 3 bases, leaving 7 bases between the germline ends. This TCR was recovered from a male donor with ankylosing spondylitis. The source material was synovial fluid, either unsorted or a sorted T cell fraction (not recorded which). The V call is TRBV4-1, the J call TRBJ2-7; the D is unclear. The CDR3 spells CASSQVGFYEQYF. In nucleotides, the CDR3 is TGCGCCAGCAGCCAAGTGGGATTCTACGAGCAGTACTTC.